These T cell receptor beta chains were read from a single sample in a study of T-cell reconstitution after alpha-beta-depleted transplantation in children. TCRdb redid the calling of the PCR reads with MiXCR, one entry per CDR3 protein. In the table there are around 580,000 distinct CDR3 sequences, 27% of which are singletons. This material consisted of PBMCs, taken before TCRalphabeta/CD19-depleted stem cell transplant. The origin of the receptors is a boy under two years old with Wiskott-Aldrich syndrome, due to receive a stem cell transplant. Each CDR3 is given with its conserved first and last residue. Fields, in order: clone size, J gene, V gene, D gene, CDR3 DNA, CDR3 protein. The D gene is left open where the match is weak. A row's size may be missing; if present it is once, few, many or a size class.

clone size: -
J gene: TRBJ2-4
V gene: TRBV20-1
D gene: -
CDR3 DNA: TGCAGTGCTAGAAGCAGGGACATTCAGTACTTC
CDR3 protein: CSARSRDIQYF

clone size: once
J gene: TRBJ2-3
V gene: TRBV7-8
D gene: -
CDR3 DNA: TGTGCCAGCAGCGCAAGCACAGGGGGGGTAACAGATACGCAGTATTTT
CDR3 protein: CASSASTGGVTDTQYF

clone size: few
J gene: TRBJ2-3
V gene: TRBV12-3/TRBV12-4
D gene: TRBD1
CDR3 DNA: TGTGCCAGCAGTGACAGGGGGCGTAGCACAGATACGCAGTATTTT
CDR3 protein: CASSDRGRSTDTQYF

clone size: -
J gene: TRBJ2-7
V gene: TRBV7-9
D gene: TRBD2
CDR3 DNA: TGTGCCAGCAGCTCGAATAGCGGGAGAAACACCTACGAGCAGTACTTC
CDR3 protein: CASSSNSGRNTYEQYF

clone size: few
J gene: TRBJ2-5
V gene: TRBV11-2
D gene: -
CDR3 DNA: TGTGCCAGCAGCTTTACAGTCGGCTCAGAGACCCAGTACTTC
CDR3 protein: CASSFTVGSETQYF

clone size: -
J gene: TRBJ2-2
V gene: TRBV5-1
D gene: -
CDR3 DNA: TGCGCCAGCAGCTTTCAGGGTATATCGAACACCGGGGAGCTGTTTTTT
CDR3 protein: CASSFQGISNTGELFF

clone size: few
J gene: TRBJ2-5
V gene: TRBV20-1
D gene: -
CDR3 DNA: TGCAGTGCCGGGGCCAGGGGCCAAGAGACCCAGTACTTC
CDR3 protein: CSAGARGQETQYF

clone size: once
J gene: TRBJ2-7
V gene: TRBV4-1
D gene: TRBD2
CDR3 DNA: TGCGCCAGCAGCCAAGCGACTAGCGGCTACGAGCAGTACTTC
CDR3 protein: CASSQATSGYEQYF

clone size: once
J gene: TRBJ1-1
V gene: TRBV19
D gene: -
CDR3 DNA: TGTGCCAGTAGTATGAGGATGGGGATGAACACTGAAGCTTTCTTT
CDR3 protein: CASSMRMGMNTEAFF

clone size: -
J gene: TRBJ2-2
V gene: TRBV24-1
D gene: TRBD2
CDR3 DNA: TGTGCCACCAGTGATCCCATTCCCGGACTAGCGGGAGGAACCGGGGACCTGTTTTTT
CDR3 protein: CATSDPIPGLAGGTGDLFF

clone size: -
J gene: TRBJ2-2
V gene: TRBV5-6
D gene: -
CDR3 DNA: TGTGCCAGCAGCCCCTCGAGGGGGTTTGACACCGGGGAGCTGTTTTTT
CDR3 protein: CASSPSRGFDTGELFF

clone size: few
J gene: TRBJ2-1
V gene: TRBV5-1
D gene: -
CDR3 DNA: TGCGCCAGCAGCTTGTCACTAGGGTATAACTACAATGAGCAGTTCTTC
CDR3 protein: CASSLSLGYNYNEQFF

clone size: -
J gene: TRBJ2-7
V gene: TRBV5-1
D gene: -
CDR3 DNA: TGCGCCAGCAGCCCCGGGACCTCTCCCTACGAGCAGTACTTC
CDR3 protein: CASSPGTSPYEQYF

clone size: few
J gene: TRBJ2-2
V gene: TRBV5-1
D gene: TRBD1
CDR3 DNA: TGCGCCAGCTCAGGGGGCCTTCGTGACGGGGAGCTGTTTTTT
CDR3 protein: CASSGGLRDGELFF

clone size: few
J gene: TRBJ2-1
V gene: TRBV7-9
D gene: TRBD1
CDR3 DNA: TGTGCCAGCAGCTATAGGCCGGGACAGGGCCACAATGAGCAGTTCTTC
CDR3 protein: CASSYRPGQGHNEQFF

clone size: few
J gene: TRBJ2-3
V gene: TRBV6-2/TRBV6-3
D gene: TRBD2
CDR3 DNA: TGTGCCAGCAGCCGACGGAAGGGGACTAGCGGTTACACAGATACGCAGTATTTT
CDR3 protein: CASSRRKGTSGYTDTQYF

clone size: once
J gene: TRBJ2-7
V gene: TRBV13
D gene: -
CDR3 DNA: TGTGCCAGCAGCGACCAGGGCCACGAGCAGTACTTC
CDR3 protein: CASSDQGHEQYF

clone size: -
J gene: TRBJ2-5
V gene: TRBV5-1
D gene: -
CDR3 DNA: TGCGCCAGCAGCTTGGGCACTAGCCTCCGAGAGACCCAGTACTTC
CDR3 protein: CASSLGTSLRETQYF

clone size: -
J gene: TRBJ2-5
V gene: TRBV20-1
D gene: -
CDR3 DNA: TGCAGTGCCGCAAGGGGGGGAGAGACCCAGTACTTC
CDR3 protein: CSAARGGETQYF

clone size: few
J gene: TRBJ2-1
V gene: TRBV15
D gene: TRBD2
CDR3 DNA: TGTGCCACCAGCAGACTAGCGGGGGGGAATGAGCAGTTCTTC
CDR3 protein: CATSRLAGGNEQFF

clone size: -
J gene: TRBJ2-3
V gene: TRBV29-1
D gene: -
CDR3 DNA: TGCAGCGTTGGGGGGATAAGGGATACGCAGTATTTT
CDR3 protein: CSVGGIRDTQYF

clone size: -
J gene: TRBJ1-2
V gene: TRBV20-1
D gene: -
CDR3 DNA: TGCAGTGCCACGGGCCAACTAGAGGGTGGCTACACCTTC
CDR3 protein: CSATGQLEGGYTF

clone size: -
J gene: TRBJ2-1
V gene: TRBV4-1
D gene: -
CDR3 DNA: TGCGCCAGCAGCCAAGAGTTCGGGGTACGGTACAATGAGCAGTTCTTC
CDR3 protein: CASSQEFGVRYNEQFF